These T cell receptor beta chains were read from a single sample in a study of CD8+CD57+ T cells in acquired aplastic anemia. TCRdb reprocessed the reads with MiXCR, giving one entry per CDR3 protein. The sample yields about 190,000 distinct CDR3 sequences, 48% seen once. The sample was sorted CD4+, CD8+, or CD8+CD57+ T cells (not recorded which) from PBMCs. The receptors shown here come from a human donor with aplastic anemia. Each CDR3 is given with its conserved first and last residue. A D gene is named only where the DNA matches it firmly. Size is omitted from some rows. Given values are once, few, many or a class for expanded clones.

V,size,J,D,DNA,CDR3
TRBV14,once,TRBJ2-7,.,TGTGCCAGCAGAACTAGGGGAGGCCAGCAGTACTTC,CASRTRGGQQYF
TRBV2,many,TRBJ2-7,.,TGTGCCAGCAGCGGCCGATACGAGCAGTACTTC,CASSGRYEQYF
TRBV24-1,once,TRBJ2-1,TRBD2,TGTGCCACCGGGGGACTAGCGAAATCCTCCTACAATGAGCAGTTCTTC,CATGGLAKSSYNEQFF
TRBV2,.,TRBJ2-3,TRBD1,TGTGCCAGCACCCGACAGGGCCCCACAGATACGCAGTATTTT,CASTRQGPTDTQYF
TRBV6-1,.,TRBJ1-2,.,TGTGCCAGCAGGGCAAGGAGGACTGCGAGCTATGGCTACACCTTC,CASRARRTASYGYTF
TRBV7-2,few,TRBJ1-2,.,TGTGCCAGCAGCGGGGACCAGAGTCGCGGCTACACCTTC,CASSGDQSRGYTF
TRBV5-1,.,TRBJ2-4,TRBD2,TGCGCCAGCAGCGCGGGGGGTACTAGCGGGACTCACATTCAGTACTTC,CASSAGGTSGTHIQYF
TRBV20-1,.,TRBJ2-5,TRBD2,TGCAGTGCTAGAGAGTCTAGCGGGAGAGGAGAGACCCAGTACTTC,CSARESSGRGETQYF
TRBV7-3,.,TRBJ1-2,.,TGCGCCAGCAGCCAAGACTCGGTTTCACTGGAGAGGCATGGCTACACCTTC,CASSQDSVSLERHGYTF
TRBV25-1,.,TRBJ1-1,.,TGTGCCAGCGGATTCGAGCAGGCTGAAGCTTTCTTT,CASGFEQAEAFF
TRBV10-3,.,TRBJ1-2,.,TGTGCCATCAGTGAGTCTAAGGGGAACGGCTACACCTTC,CAISESKGNGYTF
TRBV12-3/TRBV12-4,many,TRBJ2-3,.,TGTGCCAGCAGTTTAGCCGGGAGTGCAGATACGCAGTATTTT,CASSLAGSADTQYF
TRBV11-2,.,TRBJ2-2,TRBD1,TGTGCCAGCAGCTTAGGATCGCAGGGGGCTTTCTCGAACACCGGGGAGCTGTTTTTT,CASSLGSQGAFSNTGELFF
TRBV5-8,.,TRBJ1-1,.,TGTGCCAGCAGCTTAGGGGCCTCTGAAGCTTTCTTT,CASSLGASEAFF
TRBV4-2,many,TRBJ1-5,TRBD1,TGTGCCAGCAGCCTCGACAGGGAGAATCAGCCCCAGCATTTT,CASSLDRENQPQHF
TRBV15,.,TRBJ1-5,.,TGTGCCACCAGCAGAGACTCGCGGGGGCCTCAGCCCCAGCATTTT,CATSRDSRGPQPQHF
TRBV6-1,few,TRBJ2-7,TRBD2,TGTGCCAGCACCTCGGGACTAGCGGACCCAGTCTACTACGAGCAGTACTTC,CASTSGLADPVYYEQYF
TRBV6-5,many,TRBJ2-2,TRBD2,TGTGCCAGCAGTTACTCGCAGCGGGAGAAGCTGTTTTTT,CASSYSQREKLFF
TRBV12-3/TRBV12-4,many,TRBJ2-7,TRBD2,TGTGCCAGCAGCCTGAGGACTAGCGGGAGTTACGAGCAGTACTTC,CASSLRTSGSYEQYF
TRBV12-3/TRBV12-4,.,TRBJ1-5,TRBD1,TGTGCCAGCAGCTTTGGACAGGGACACACAAGTCAGCCCCAGCATTTT,CASSFGQGHTSQPQHF
TRBV24-1,.,TRBJ2-1,TRBD1,TGTGCCACCAGTGATCCAGGGGGCCCCTACAATGAGCAGTTCTTC,CATSDPGGPYNEQFF
TRBV4-2,.,TRBJ2-7,.,TGTGCCAGCAGCCAAGGGGCTAGCCAATACGAGCAGTACTTC,CASSQGASQYEQYF
TRBV19,once,TRBJ2-5,TRBD1,TGTGCCAGTAGCGGGACAGCCGGAATAGAGACCCAGTACTTC,CASSGTAGIETQYF
TRBV11-1,.,TRBJ1-2,.,TGTGCCAGCAGCCACAGGGTGCGGGGTGATGGCTACACCTTC,CASSHRVRGDGYTF
TRBV10-3,.,TRBJ2-3,.,TGTGCCATCAGTGGTCCGGGCAGAACAGATACGCAGTATTTT,CAISGPGRTDTQYF
TRBV9,many,TRBJ2-1,.,TGTGCCAGCAGCGTAGGGAGCCCAGCATACAATGAGCAGTTCTTC,CASSVGSPAYNEQFF
TRBV14,once,TRBJ2-7,TRBD1,TGTGCCAGCAGCCCGGGGGGTGACAGGGGGACCTACGAGCAGTACTTC,CASSPGGDRGTYEQYF
TRBV2,many,TRBJ1-2,.,TGCGCTCTTCTTTCCACTCTAGCTAACTATGGCTACACCTTC,CALLSTLANYGYTF
TRBV7-9,.,TRBJ2-2,.,TGTGCCAGCAGCCCCCCCTTCGGGGAGCTGTTTTTT,CASSPPFGELFF
TRBV4-2,.,TRBJ2-4,TRBD2,TGTGCCAGCAGCCCCGCCGGGGGGATAGCCAAAAACATTCAGTACTTC,CASSPAGGIAKNIQYF
TRBV20-1,.,TRBJ2-3,.,TGCAGTGCTAGAGGCCCCAGGTTAGGAGGGCACGATACGCAGTATTTT,CSARGPRLGGHDTQYF
TRBV25-1,few,TRBJ1-1,.,TGTGCCAGCAGTGTGTCTACCAGGGTAGGCACTGAAGCTTTCTTT,CASSVSTRVGTEAFF
TRBV10-3,.,TRBJ2-1,TRBD2,TGTGCCAGCAGTTTTAGGCAGTCGGGACTAGCGGGAGGTAATGAGCAGTTCTTC,CASSFRQSGLAGGNEQFF
TRBV11-2,many,TRBJ2-2,.,TGTGCCAGCGCGGTGAACACCGGGGAGCTGTTTTTT,CASAVNTGELFF
TRBV7-9,few,TRBJ2-7,.,TGTGCCACCCTCAGTCTAGCACCCTACGAGCAGTACTTC,CATLSLAPYEQYF
TRBV10-3,few,TRBJ1-1,TRBD1,TGTGCCATCAGTGAGAGGCAGGGGGAGTACACTGAAGCTTTCTTT,CAISERQGEYTEAFF
TRBV6-1,many,TRBJ2-5,.,TGTGCCAGCAGCCCAAAAGCCCCTCAAGAGACCCAGTACTTC,CASSPKAPQETQYF
TRBV11-3,.,TRBJ1-1,TRBD1,TGTGCCAGCAGCTCTGGACAGGGAATAAATGAAGCTTTCTTT,CASSSGQGINEAFF
TRBV10-1,.,TRBJ2-7,.,TGCGCCAGCAGTAAGGGTCGACTGGTATACGAGCAGTACTTC,CASSKGRLVYEQYF
TRBV20-1,.,TRBJ2-1,.,TGCAGTGCTAGTTCTCGGGGGCCCTACAATGAGCAGTTCTTC,CSASSRGPYNEQFF
TRBV2,.,TRBJ2-7,TRBD1,TGTGCCAGCGGACAGGGATACGAGCAGTACTTC,CASGQGYEQYF
TRBV6-1,.,TRBJ1-6,.,TGTGCCAGCCGGGACGGTAATTCACCCCTCCACTTT,CASRDGNSPLHF
TRBV6-1,many,TRBJ1-1,.,TGTGCCAGCAGTGAAGCCCCGACGGTGGCTTTCTTT,CASSEAPTVAFF
TRBV5-1,.,TRBJ1-2,.,TGCGCCAGCAGGATCGCAGGGGCAGATGGCTACACCTTC,CASRIAGADGYTF